This TCR beta chain originates from a study of T cell responses to AZD1222 COVID-19 vaccine. Study as a whole: Researchers grouped second doses given at about 4 or about 12 weeks into one pool. Notes on the study in general: CD4 TCRs linked to vaccination spanned spike, dominating at 160-218 and 743-854. Only five or six people who got AZD1222 tested seropositive at baseline. White British donors predominated, females outnumbered males, and clonal diversity was possibly underestimated.

A note on this clone: No antigen is known for it.

Profiling relied on immunoSEQ multiplex PCR, and the TCRdb table lists in-frame clones only, not all of them. The sample consists of some 150,000 clones, under 95% of them appearing once. This sequence originates from an adult in good health. This specimen consisted of peripheral blood, obtained on day 0 of AZD1222 vaccination.

Here the CDR3 reads CASRGQGGSYGYTF. DNA for the CDR3: TGTGCCAGCAGGGGACAGGGAGGTAGCTATGGCTACACCTTC. V is TRBV28 and J is TRBJ1-2; 9 nucleotides agree with TRBD1. This CDR3 has 14 residues. With 6 bases clipped from V and 4 bases from J, the junction kept 6 bases outside the gene matches. In germline, CDR1 is MDHEN, CDR2 SYDVKM.